A selection of T cell receptor beta chains follows, all from one sample in a study of T cells after yellow fever vaccination. TCRdb fed the 5' RACE reads into MiXCR, producing one record per CDR3 protein. The sample has around 150,000 distinct CDR3 sequences; approximately 6.8% are singletons. The material sequenced was CD4+ T cells sorted from PBMCs, taken about 5 days after the first yellow fever vaccination. The receptors originated from a man younger than 30 who received the YFV17D yellow fever vaccine. CDR3s include the opening cysteine and the closing phenylalanine or tryptophan. Each record gives: D gene, clone size, V gene, J gene, CDR3 DNA, CDR3 protein. D genes are given only for firm matches. Only some rows state a clone size, as once, few, many or a class for expanded clones.

TRBD1	few	TRBV7-2	TRBJ1-2	TGTGCCAGCAGCTTAGGACAGGGGACCAACTATGGCTACACCTTC	CASSLGQGTNYGYTF
TRBD1	few	TRBV14	TRBJ2-6	TGTGCCAGCAGCCCAAGACAGGGTGACTCTGGGGCCAACGTCCTGACTTTC	CASSPRQGDSGANVLTF
-	few	TRBV11-2	TRBJ2-3	TGTGCCAGCAGGGCCCTCCGGAAGGAAACGCAGTATTTT	CASRALRKETQYF
-	many	TRBV3-1	TRBJ1-1	TGTGCCAGCAGAGGGGTGAACACTGAAGCTTTCTTT	CASRGVNTEAFF
TRBD1	-	TRBV7-2	TRBJ1-5	TGTGCCAGCAGCTCAAAGGCGGGGACAGGGGGCGAAGAACCCCAGCATTTT	CASSSKAGTGGEEPQHF
-	-	TRBV7-9	TRBJ2-1	TGTGCCAGCAGCTCCTCAGGGGACTACAATGAGCAGTTCTTC	CASSSSGDYNEQFF
TRBD2	many	TRBV6-4	TRBJ2-7	TGTGCCAGCAGTGACTCGACTAGCGGGAGGCCTCTCGAGCAGTACTTC	CASSDSTSGRPLEQYF
TRBD1	few	TRBV10-3	TRBJ2-3	TGTGCCATCAGTGCCGGGACAGGGATAAGAGATACGCAGTATTTT	CAISAGTGIRDTQYF
TRBD2	many	TRBV7-2	TRBJ2-2	TGTGCCAGCAGCTTAGGGGGACTAGCGGGGCTCGAGCTGTTTTTT	CASSLGGLAGLELFF
-	few	TRBV29-1	TRBJ2-1	TGCAGCTTGGAGGGTAGCGCCGATGAGCAGTTCTTC	CSLEGSADEQFF
-	few	TRBV19	TRBJ1-5	TGTGCCAGTAGGTATGGCCTCAATCAGCCCCAGCATTTT	CASRYGLNQPQHF
TRBD1	-	TRBV7-2	TRBJ2-2	TGTGCCAGCAGCCAGGGACAGGGCGGCGGGGAGCTGTTTTTT	CASSQGQGGGELFF
TRBD2	many	TRBV4-2	TRBJ2-3	TGTGCCAGCAGCCAAGAAGGTAGCGGGGGGGCATGGGGGACAGATACGCAGTATTTT	CASSQEGSGGAWGTDTQYF
-	many	TRBV6-1	TRBJ2-4	TGTGCCAGCGACTTAATTAGAGGGGGAAACATTCAGTACTTC	CASDLIRGGNIQYF
-	many	TRBV7-2	TRBJ2-7	TGTGCCAGCAGCTTATCCAGATACGAGCAGTACTTC	CASSLSRYEQYF
-	many	TRBV7-7	TRBJ2-1	TGTGCTAGCAGCCCGGGCCATGACAATGAGCAGTTCTTC	CASSPGHDNEQFF
-	many	TRBV4-3	TRBJ1-6	TGCGCCAGCAGCCAATGGGGGCGAGGGTCACCCCTCCACTTT	CASSQWGRGSPLHF
-	few	TRBV7-9	TRBJ2-3	TGTGCCAGCAGCTTAGCAGTCGGTGTGACAGATACGCAGTATTTT	CASSLAVGVTDTQYF
-	-	TRBV11-1	TRBJ1-4	TGTGCCAGCAGCACACCCCGGGGGGGGCTGGCGTCCCTCGACCGGAAACTGTTTTTT	CASSTPRGGLASLDRKLFF
TRBD1	many	TRBV5-1	TRBJ1-4	TGCGCCAGCAGGCCGGGACAGGGGCAGGAAAAACTGTTTTTT	CASRPGQGQEKLFF
-	many	TRBV4-3	TRBJ2-7	TGCGCCAGCAGCCAAGATCTTGAGGGGCGGGAGCAGTACTTC	CASSQDLEGREQYF
-	-	TRBV7-2	TRBJ2-1	TGTGCCAGCAGCTGGTACTACCAGAGCCGGGGGGAGCAGTTCTTC	CASSWYYQSRGEQFF
TRBD2	-	TRBV5-5	TRBJ2-3	TGTGCCAGCAAGCCTAGCGGGGTGGGCACAGATACGCAGTATTTT	CASKPSGVGTDTQYF
-	-	TRBV4-2	TRBJ1-5	TGTGCCAGCAGCCAAGAATACGACAACAGGGGCAATCAGCCCCAGCATTTT	CASSQEYDNRGNQPQHF
-	many	TRBV7-2	TRBJ2-1	TGTGCCAGCACCTCCTACAATGAGCAGTTCTTC	CASTSYNEQFF
-	many	TRBV28	TRBJ1-4	TGTGCCAGCACAAGCGCTTCTAATGAAAAACTGTTTTTT	CASTSASNEKLFF
TRBD2	few	TRBV11-2	TRBJ2-5	TGTGCCAGCAGCTTAGATCATCTAGCGGGGGGGGGAGAGACCCAGTACTTC	CASSLDHLAGGGETQYF
TRBD1	few	TRBV18	TRBJ1-4	TGTGCCAGCACACTGGAGGGGGCAGGTGAAAAACTGTTTTTT	CASTLEGAGEKLFF
-	many	TRBV4-2	TRBJ2-1	TGTGCCAGCAGCCAAGAGAGGCGGGGGCCCAACAATGAGCAGTTCTTC	CASSQERRGPNNEQFF
TRBD2	many	TRBV5-1	TRBJ2-3	TGCGCCAGCAGCTCCGGGACTAGCGGCGACGCTAGCACAGATACGCAGTATTTT	CASSSGTSGDASTDTQYF
-	many	TRBV4-2	TRBJ2-5	TGTGCCAGCAGCGCCAGGGGTGAAGGGATAGAGACCCAGTACTTC	CASSARGEGIETQYF
-	many	TRBV6-6	TRBJ1-2	TGTGCCAGCTTGCCGGGCCAGAATTATGGCTACACCTTC	CASLPGQNYGYTF
TRBD2	few	TRBV6-5	TRBJ2-3	TGTGCCAGCAGTTTAGCGGGGTCCTCCACAGATACGCAGTATTTT	CASSLAGSSTDTQYF
-	few	TRBV5-4	TRBJ1-2	TGTGCCAGCAGCCTAAGGACGGGTAACTATGGCTACACCTTC	CASSLRTGNYGYTF
-	few	TRBV7-9	TRBJ1-4	TGTGCCAGCAGCTTACAGACAGGCAATAATGAAAAACTGTTTTTT	CASSLQTGNNEKLFF